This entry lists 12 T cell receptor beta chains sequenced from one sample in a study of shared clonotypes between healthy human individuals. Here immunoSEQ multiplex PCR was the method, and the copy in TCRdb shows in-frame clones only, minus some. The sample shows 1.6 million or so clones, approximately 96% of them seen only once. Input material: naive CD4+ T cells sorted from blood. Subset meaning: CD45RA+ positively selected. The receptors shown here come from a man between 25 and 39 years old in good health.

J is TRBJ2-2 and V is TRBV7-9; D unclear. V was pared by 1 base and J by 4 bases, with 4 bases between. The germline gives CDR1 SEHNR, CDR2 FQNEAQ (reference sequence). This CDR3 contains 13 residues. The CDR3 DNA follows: TGTGCCAGCAGCTTAGATACCACCGGGGAGCTGTTTTTT. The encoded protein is CASSLDTTGELFF.

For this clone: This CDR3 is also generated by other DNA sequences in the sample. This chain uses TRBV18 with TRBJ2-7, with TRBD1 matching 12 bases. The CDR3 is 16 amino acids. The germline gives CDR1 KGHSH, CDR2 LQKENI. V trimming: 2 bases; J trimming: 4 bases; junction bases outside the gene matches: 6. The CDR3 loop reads CASSPTGTGGRYEQYF. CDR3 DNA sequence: TGTGCCAGCTCACCAACCGGGACAGGGGGCCGATACGAGCAGTACTTC.

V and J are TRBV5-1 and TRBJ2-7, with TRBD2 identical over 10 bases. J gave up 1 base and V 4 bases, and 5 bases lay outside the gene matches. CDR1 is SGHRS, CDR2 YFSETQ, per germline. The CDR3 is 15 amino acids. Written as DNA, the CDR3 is TGCGCCAGCAGCATTGTAGCGGGAGGTTCCTACGAGCAGTACTTC. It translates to CASSIVAGGSYEQYF.

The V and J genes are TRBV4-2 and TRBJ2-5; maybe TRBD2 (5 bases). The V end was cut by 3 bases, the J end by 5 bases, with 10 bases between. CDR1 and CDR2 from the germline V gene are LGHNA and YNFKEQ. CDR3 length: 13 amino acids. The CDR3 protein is CASSQEWRETQYF. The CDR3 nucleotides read TGTGCCAGCAGCCAGGAATGGAGGGAGACCCAGTACTTC.

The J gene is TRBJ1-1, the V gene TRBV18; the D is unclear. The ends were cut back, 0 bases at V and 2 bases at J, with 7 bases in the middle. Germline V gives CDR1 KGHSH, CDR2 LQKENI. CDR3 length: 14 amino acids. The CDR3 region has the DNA TGTGCCAGCTCACCACCCGGTCCCAACACTGAAGCTTTCTTT. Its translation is CASSPPGPNTEAFF.

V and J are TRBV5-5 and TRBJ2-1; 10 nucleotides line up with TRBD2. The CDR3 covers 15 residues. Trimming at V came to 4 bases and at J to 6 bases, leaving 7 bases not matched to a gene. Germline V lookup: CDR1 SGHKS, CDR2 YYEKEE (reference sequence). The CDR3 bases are TGTGCCAGCAGCACCCCTAGCGGGAGTTTCAATGAGCAGTTCTTC. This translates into CASSTPSGSFNEQFF.

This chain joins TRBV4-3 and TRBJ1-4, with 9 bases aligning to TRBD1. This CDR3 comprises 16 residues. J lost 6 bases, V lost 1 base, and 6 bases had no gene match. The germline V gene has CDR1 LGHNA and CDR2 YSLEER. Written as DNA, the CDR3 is TGCGCCAGCAGCCAAGTACAGGGGGCTTATGATGAAAAACTGTTTTTT. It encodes CASSQVQGAYDEKLFF.

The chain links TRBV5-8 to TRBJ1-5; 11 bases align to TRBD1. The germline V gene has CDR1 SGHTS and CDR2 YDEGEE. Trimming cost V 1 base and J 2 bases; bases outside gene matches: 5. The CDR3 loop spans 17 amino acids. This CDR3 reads CASSLWTGGTGNQPQHF. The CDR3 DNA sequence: TGTGCCAGCAGCTTGTGGACAGGGGGCACGGGCAATCAGCCCCAGCATTTT. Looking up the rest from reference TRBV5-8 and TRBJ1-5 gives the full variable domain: EAGVTQSPTHLIKTRGQQATLRCSPISGHTSVYWYQQALGLGLQFLLWYDEGEERNRGNFPPRFSGRQFPNYSSELNVNALELEDSALYLCASSLWTGGTGNQPQHFGDGTRLSIL.

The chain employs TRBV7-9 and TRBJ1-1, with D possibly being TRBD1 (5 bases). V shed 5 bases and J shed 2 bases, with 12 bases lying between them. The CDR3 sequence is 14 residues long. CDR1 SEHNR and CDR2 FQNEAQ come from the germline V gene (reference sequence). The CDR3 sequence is CASSPGPRNTEAFF. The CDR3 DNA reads TGTGCCAGCAGCCCGGGACCTCGAAACACTGAAGCTTTCTTT.

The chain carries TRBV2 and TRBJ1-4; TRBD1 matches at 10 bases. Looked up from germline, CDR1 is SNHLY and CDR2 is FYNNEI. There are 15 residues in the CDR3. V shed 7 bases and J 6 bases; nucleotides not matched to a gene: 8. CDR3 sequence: CASTDRGRGDEKLFF. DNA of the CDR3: TGTGCCAGCACAGACAGGGGGCGCGGCGATGAAAAACTGTTTTTT.

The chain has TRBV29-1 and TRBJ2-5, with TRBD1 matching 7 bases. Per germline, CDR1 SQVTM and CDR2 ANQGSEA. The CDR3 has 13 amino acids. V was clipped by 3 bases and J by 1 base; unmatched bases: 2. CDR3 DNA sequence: TGCAGCGTTGAGGGACAGCCCCAAGAGACCCAGTACTTC. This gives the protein CSVEGQPQETQYF.

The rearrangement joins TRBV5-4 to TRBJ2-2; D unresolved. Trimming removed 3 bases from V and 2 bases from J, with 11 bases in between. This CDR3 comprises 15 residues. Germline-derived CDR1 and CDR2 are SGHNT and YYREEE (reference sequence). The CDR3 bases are TGTGCCAGCAGCTCACGTAGGGCTAACACCGGGGAGCTGTTTTTT. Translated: CASSSRRANTGELFF.